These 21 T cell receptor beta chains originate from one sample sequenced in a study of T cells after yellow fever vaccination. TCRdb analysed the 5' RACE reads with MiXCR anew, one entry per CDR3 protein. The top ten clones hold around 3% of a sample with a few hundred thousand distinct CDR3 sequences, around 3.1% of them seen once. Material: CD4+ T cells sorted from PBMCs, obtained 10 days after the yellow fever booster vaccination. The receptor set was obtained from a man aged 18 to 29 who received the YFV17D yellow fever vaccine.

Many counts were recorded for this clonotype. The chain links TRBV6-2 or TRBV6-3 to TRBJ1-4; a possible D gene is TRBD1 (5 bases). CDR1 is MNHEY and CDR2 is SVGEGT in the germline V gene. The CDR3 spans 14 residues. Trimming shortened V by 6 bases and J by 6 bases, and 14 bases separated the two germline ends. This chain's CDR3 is CASRRRGLYEKLFF. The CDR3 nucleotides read TGTGCCAGCAGACGGCGGGGACTTTATGAAAAACTGTTTTTT.

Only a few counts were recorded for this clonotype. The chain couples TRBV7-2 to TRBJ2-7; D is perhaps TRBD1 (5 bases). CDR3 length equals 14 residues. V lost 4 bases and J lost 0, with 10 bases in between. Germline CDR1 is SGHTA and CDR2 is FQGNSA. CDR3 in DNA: TGTGCCAGCAGCTGGGGCCATAGCTCCTACGAGCAGTACGTC. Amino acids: CASSWGHSSYEQYV.

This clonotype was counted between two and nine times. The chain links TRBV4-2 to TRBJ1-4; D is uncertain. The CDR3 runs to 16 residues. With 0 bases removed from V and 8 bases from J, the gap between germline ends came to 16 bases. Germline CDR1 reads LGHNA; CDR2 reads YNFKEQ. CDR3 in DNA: TGTGCCAGCAGCCAAGATCTGACGGCAGGTGGAGAAAAACTGTTTTTT. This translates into CASSQDLTAGGEKLFF.

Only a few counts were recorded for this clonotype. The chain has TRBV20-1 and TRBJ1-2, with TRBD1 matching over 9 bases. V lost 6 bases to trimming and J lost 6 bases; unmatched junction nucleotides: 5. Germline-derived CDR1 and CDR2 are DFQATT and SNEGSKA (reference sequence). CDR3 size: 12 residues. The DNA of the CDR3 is TGCAGTGCCCCGGACAGGGGTCATGGCTACACCTTC. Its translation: CSAPDRGHGYTF.

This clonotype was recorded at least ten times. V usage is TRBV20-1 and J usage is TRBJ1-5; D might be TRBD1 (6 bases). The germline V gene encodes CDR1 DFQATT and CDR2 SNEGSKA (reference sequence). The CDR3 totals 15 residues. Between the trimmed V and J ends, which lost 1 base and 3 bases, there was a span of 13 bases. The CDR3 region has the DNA TGCAGTGCTAGAGTCCAGGGGCGGTTCAATCAGCCCCAGCATTTT. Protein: CSARVQGRFNQPQHF.

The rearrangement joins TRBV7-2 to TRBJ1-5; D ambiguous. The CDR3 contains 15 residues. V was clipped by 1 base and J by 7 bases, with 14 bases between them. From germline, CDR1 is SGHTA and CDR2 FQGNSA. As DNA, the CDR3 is TGTGCCAGCAGCTTAGTAACGGGTTCAAGGCAGCCCCAGCATTTT. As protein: CASSLVTGSRQPQHF. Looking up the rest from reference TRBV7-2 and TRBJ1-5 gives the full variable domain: GAGVSQSPSNKVTEKGKDVELRCDPISGHTALYWYRQSLGQGLEFLIYFQGNSAPDKSGLPSDRFSAERTGGSVSTLTIQRTQQEDSAVYLCASSLVTGSRQPQHFGDGTRLSIL.

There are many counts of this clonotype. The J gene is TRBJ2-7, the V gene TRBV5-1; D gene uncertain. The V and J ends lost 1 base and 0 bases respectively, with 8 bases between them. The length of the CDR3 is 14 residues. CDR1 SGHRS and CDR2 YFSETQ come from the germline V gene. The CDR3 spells CASSLSGYSYEQYF. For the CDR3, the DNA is TGCGCCAGCAGCTTGAGTGGTTACTCCTACGAGCAGTACTTC.

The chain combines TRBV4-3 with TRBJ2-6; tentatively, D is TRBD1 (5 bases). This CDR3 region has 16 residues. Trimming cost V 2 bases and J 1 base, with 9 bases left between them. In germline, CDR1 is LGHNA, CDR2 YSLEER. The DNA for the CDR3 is TGCGCCAGCAGCCAACAAAGGGGATCTGGGGCCAACGTCCTGACTTTC. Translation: CASSQQRGSGANVLTF.

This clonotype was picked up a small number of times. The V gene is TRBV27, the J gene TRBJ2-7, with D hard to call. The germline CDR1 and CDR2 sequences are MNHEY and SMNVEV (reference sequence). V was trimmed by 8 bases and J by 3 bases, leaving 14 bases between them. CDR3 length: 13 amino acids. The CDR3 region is CASGVGASYEQYF. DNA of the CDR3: TGTGCCAGCGGGGTAGGAGCTAGCTACGAGCAGTACTTC.

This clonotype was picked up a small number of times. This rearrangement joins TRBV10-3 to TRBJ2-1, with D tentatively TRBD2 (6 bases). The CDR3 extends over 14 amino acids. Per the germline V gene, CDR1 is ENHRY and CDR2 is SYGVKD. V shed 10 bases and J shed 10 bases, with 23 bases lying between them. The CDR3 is CATRGARGHGEQFF. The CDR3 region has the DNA TGTGCCACGCGGGGCGCTAGAGGGCATGGCGAGCAGTTCTTC.

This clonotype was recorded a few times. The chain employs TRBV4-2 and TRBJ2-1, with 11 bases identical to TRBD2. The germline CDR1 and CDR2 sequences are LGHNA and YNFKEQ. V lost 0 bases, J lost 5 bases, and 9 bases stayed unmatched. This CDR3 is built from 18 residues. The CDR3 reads CASSQEHPGTSGHNEQFF. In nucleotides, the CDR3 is TGTGCCAGCAGCCAAGAACATCCCGGGACTAGCGGCCACAATGAGCAGTTCTTC.

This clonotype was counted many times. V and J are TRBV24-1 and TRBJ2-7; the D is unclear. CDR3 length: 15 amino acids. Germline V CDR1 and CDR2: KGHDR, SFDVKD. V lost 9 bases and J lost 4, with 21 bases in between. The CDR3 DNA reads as TGTGCCACCGCTGGGTTTCAGGTTCTACCTTACGAGCAGTACTTC. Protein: CATAGFQVLPYEQYF.

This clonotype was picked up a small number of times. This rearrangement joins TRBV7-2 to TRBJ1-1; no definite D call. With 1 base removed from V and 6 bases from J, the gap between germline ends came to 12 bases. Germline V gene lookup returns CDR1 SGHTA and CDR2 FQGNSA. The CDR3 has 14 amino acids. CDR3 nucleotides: TGTGCCAGCAGCTTAGTAGGCACGTTGGCTGAAGCTTTCTTT. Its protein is CASSLVGTLAEAFF.

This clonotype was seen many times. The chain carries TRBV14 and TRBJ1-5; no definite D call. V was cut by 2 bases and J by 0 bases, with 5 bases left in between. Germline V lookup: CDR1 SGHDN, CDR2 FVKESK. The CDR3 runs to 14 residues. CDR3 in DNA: TGTGCCAGCAGCCAAAGTTATAGCAATCAGCCCCAGCATTTT. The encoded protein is CASSQSYSNQPQHF.

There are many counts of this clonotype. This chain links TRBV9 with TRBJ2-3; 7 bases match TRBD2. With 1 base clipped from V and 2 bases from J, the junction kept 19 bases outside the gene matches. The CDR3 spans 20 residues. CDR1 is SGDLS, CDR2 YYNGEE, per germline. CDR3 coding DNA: TGTGCCAGCAGCGTAACCCTGGGGGGAGGGGCGCCTTATTACACAGATACGCAGTATTTT. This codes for CASSVTLGGGAPYYTDTQYF.

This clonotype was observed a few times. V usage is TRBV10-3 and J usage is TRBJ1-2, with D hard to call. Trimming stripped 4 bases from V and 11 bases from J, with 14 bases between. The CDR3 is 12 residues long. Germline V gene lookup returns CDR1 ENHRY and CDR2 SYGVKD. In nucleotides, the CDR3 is TGTGCCATCAGTGTTTCGGACCGCCAATACACCTTC. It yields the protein CAISVSDRQYTF.

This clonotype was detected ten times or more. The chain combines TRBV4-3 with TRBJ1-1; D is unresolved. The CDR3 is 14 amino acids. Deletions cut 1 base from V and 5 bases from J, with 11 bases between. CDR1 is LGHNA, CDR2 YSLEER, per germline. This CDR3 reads CASSQAHKGTEAFF. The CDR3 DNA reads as TGCGCCAGCAGCCAAGCACATAAGGGAACTGAAGCTTTCTTT.

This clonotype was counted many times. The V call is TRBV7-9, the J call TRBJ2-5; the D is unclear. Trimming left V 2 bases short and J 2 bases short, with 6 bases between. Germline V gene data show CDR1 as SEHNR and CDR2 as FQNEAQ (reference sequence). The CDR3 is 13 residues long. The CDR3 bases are TGTGCCAGCAGCTTAAGAATACAAGAGACCCAGTACTTC. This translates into CASSLRIQETQYF.

DNA for the CDR3: TGTGCCAGCAGTCTAGAGGGGGCGTTCTTTGAGCAGTTCTTC. Translating gives CASSLEGAFFEQFF. J is TRBJ2-1 and V is TRBV7-8; 7 nucleotides match TRBD1. J gave up 9 bases and V 6 bases, and 11 bases lay outside the gene matches. Per germline, CDR1 SGHVS and CDR2 FQNEAQ. The CDR3 is 14 amino acids.

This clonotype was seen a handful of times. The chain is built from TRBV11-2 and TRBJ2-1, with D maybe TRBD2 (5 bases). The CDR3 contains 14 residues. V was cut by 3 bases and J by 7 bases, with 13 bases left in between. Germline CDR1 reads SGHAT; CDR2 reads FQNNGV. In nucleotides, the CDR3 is TGTGCCAGCAGCTTCTCCGAGGGCCTGAATGAGCAGTTCTTC. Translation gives CASSFSEGLNEQFF.

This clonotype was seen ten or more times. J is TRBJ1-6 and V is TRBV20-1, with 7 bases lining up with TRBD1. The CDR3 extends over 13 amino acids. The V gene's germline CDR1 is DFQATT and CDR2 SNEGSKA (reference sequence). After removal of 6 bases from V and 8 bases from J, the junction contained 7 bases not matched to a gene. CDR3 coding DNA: TGCAGTGCCTTGACAGGGACAGATTCACCCCTCCACTTT. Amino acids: CSALTGTDSPLHF.